These T cell receptor beta chains were read from a single sample in a study of OX40 agonist ivuxolimab in advanced cancers. Using immunoSEQ multiplex PCR, the repertoire was profiled, and TCRdb retains in-frame clones only, with some absent. The data show approximately 70,000 clones, with about 86% seen just once and approximately 0.92% held by the top ten. Sample: CD4+ or CD8+ T cells sorted from blood, taken in a trial of the OX40 agonist ivuxolimab. These receptor sequences come from an adult with an advanced solid tumor such as melanoma, head and neck, liver or kidney cancer. Both conserved end residues are part of each CDR3. D genes are given only for firm matches. Part of the rows lack a size; the others show once, few, many or a class for expanded clones.

V	size	D	J	CDR3	DNA
TRBV5-1	NA	TRBD2	TRBJ2-1	CASSSREGLTNEQFF	TGCGCCAGCAGCTCGAGGGAGGGCCTGACGAATGAGCAGTTCTTC
TRBV5-6	NA	NA	TRBJ2-5	CASSLRGFEETQYF	TGTGCCAGCAGCTTGAGGGGGTTCGAGGAGACCCAGTACTTC
TRBV10-2	NA	NA	TRBJ1-5	CASTSGGNQPQHF	TGCGCCAGCACAAGCGGTGGCAATCAGCCCCAGCATTTT
TRBV28	NA	NA	TRBJ1-5	CASHQREQPQHF	TGTGCCAGCCATCAGAGGGAGCAGCCCCAGCATTTT
TRBV5-1	once	TRBD2	TRBJ2-1	CASSPPGSGSFWDEQFF	TGCGCCAGCAGCCCCCCGGGTAGCGGGAGCTTCTGGGATGAGCAGTTCTTC
TRBV7-9	once	NA	TRBJ1-3	CASSPRARGGNTIYF	TGTGCCAGCAGCCCACGGGCCCGCGGAGGAAACACCATATATTTT
TRBV10-3	once	TRBD2	TRBJ2-1	CAIMGTSGMAVYNEQFF	TGTGCCATCATGGGGACTAGCGGGATGGCGGTCTACAATGAGCAGTTCTTC
TRBV6-5	NA	NA	TRBJ2-1	CASGPWGDEQFF	TGTGCCAGCGGGCCATGGGGGGATGAGCAGTTCTTC
TRBV6-6	NA	NA	TRBJ2-3	CASLRDSTDTQYF	TGTGCCAGCTTACGGGATAGCACAGATACGCAGTATTTT
TRBV11-2	NA	NA	TRBJ1-5	CASSKGVLATNQPQHF	TGTGCCAGCAGCAAGGGGGTCCTTGCTACCAATCAGCCCCAGCATTTT
TRBV2	NA	TRBD1	TRBJ1-5	CASSAGQGAGQPQHF	TGTGCCAGCAGCGCCGGACAGGGGGCCGGGCAGCCCCAGCATTTT
TRBV28	NA	NA	TRBJ2-6	CASSLRGVQGANVLTF	TGTGCCAGCAGTTTGAGAGGGGTGCAAGGGGCCAACGTCCTGACTTTC
TRBV19	NA	TRBD2	TRBJ2-7	CASSQNGQGTRLYEQYF	TGTGCCAGTAGTCAAAATGGACAAGGGACTAGATTATACGAGCAGTACTTC
TRBV9	few	NA	TRBJ1-5	CASSVEGNSNQPQHF	TGTGCCAGCAGCGTAGAAGGGAATAGCAATCAGCCCCAGCATTTT
TRBV19	NA	NA	TRBJ1-5	CASSFFINQPQHF	TGTGCCAGTAGTTTTTTCATCAATCAGCCCCAGCATTTT
TRBV6-6	once	NA	TRBJ1-1	CASSYWTAMNTEAFF	TGTGCCAGCAGTTATTGGACAGCGATGAACACTGAAGCTTTCTTT
TRBV5-1	NA	TRBD1	TRBJ2-1	CASSLGGQGFHEQFF	TGCGCCAGCAGCTTGGGGGGACAGGGTTTCCATGAGCAGTTCTTC
TRBV7-9	NA	NA	TRBJ1-1	CASSLRGEAFF	TGTGCCAGCAGCTTACGGGGGGAAGCTTTCTTT
TRBV27	NA	NA	TRBJ1-4	CASSPRAGFQEKLFF	TGTGCCAGCAGTCCCCGGGCAGGGTTTCAAGAAAAACTGTTTTTT
TRBV18	once	NA	TRBJ1-5	CASSPGDNQPQHF	TGTGCCAGCTCGCCAGGGGACAATCAGCCCCAGCATTTT
TRBV30	many	NA	TRBJ2-6	CAWSVATGNTPGANVLTF	TGTGCCTGGAGTGTTGCCACAGGAAACACTCCTGGGGCCAACGTCCTGACTTTC
TRBV28	few	NA	TRBJ1-5	CASRPPIGAHQPQHF	TGTGCCAGCAGGCCCCCGATCGGTGCTCATCAGCCCCAGCATTTT
TRBV27	NA	TRBD1	TRBJ2-3	CASSTLPGQGKDTQYF	TGTGCCAGCAGCACACTGCCGGGACAGGGGAAAGATACGCAGTATTTT
TRBV7-2	NA	TRBD1	TRBJ1-5	CASSLDRNQPQHF	TGTGCCAGCAGCTTGGACAGGAATCAGCCCCAGCATTTT
TRBV27	once	TRBD1	TRBJ2-7	CASSWGDRAYEQYF	TGTGCCAGCAGTTGGGGGGACAGGGCCTACGAGCAGTACTTC
TRBV2	few	NA	TRBJ1-2	CASSDVGPTGGYGYTF	TGTGCCAGCAGTGATGTGGGGCCGACTGGAGGCTATGGCTACACCTTC
TRBV5-4	NA	NA	TRBJ1-2	CASSQDREAYGYTF	TGCGCCAGCAGCCAAGACAGAGAGGCCTATGGCTACACCTTC
TRBV19	NA	NA	TRBJ2-7	CASSTPSGRTTYEQYF	TGTGCCAGTAGTACCCCCTCGGGGCGTACAACCTACGAGCAGTACTTC
TRBV7-8	NA	NA	TRBJ1-1	CASSLVRGTEAFF	TGTGCCAGCAGCTTAGTTCGCGGCACTGAAGCTTTCTTT
TRBV7-2	NA	NA	TRBJ2-7	CASSRAGQIRSEQYF	TGTGCCAGCAGCCGGGCGGGACAGATAAGGTCGGAGCAGTACTTC
TRBV15	NA	NA	TRBJ2-3	CATSRDWGTQYF	TGTGCCACCAGCAGAGATTGGGGTACGCAGTATTTT
TRBV7-8	NA	NA	TRBJ1-2	CASSSIYGYTF	TGTGCCAGCAGCTCGATCTATGGCTACACCTTC
TRBV18	NA	NA	TRBJ1-3	CASSPGVGNGNTIYF	TGTGCCAGCTCACCGGGAGTCGGTAATGGAAACACCATATATTTT
TRBV2	once	NA	TRBJ1-5	CASSYHANQPQHF	TGTGCCAGCAGCTACCACGCGAATCAGCCCCAGCATTTT
TRBV28	NA	NA	TRBJ2-3	CASSLFTTDTQYF	TGTGCCAGCAGTTTATTTACCACAGATACGCAGTATTTT
TRBV18	NA	TRBD1	TRBJ2-3	CASSPPYRGGTDTQYF	TGTGCCAGCTCACCTCCCTACAGGGGGGGCACAGATACGCAGTATTTT
TRBV9	NA	NA	TRBJ2-3	CASSVQGFTDTQYF	TGTGCCAGCAGCGTCCAGGGATTCACAGATACGCAGTATTTT
TRBV7-2	NA	NA	TRBJ1-3	CASSRGSVSGNTIYF	TGTGCCAGCAGCCGAGGATCCGTCTCTGGAAACACCATATATTTT
TRBV2	few	TRBD1	TRBJ2-7	CAGGDRGYEQYF	TGTGCCGGGGGGGACAGGGGCTACGAGCAGTACTTC
TRBV7-3	NA	TRBD1	TRBJ2-7	CASSLGPGQGGYEQYF	TGTGCCAGCAGCTTAGGACCGGGACAGGGCGGCTACGAGCAGTACTTC
TRBV10-3	NA	NA	TRBJ2-7	CAIIIQTTSGSYEQYF	TGTGCCATCATCATTCAGACAACTTCTGGCTCCTACGAGCAGTACTTC
TRBV30	few	TRBD2	TRBJ2-1	CASLARGGFYNEQFF	TGTGCCAGCCTGGCCCGGGGAGGGTTCTACAATGAGCAGTTCTTC
TRBV15	NA	TRBD1	TRBJ1-5	CATSRGQGGNQPQHF	TGTGCCACCAGCAGAGGACAGGGAGGCAATCAGCCCCAGCATTTT
TRBV6-4	NA	NA	TRBJ2-2	CASSDTGNTGELFF	TGTGCCAGCAGTGACACGGGGAACACCGGGGAGCTGTTTTTT
TRBV29-1	NA	TRBD2	TRBJ2-2	CSVVGGRADGELFF	TGCAGCGTTGTAGGCGGGAGGGCCGACGGGGAGCTGTTTTTT
TRBV29-1	NA	NA	TRBJ1-1	CSATKGLLNTEAFF	TGCAGCGCCACAAAGGGACTGCTAAACACTGAAGCTTTCTTT
TRBV2	NA	NA	TRBJ1-3	CASSESQLSSGNTIYF	TGTGCCAGCAGTGAAAGTCAGCTGTCCTCTGGAAACACCATATATTTT
TRBV28	NA	TRBD2	TRBJ2-3	CASSLRTSGYTQYF	TGTGCCAGCAGTTTAAGGACTAGCGGTTATACGCAGTATTTT
TRBV7-9	NA	NA	TRBJ1-1	CASSSVQGYTEAFF	TGTGCCAGCAGCTCCGTCCAGGGGTACACTGAAGCTTTCTTT